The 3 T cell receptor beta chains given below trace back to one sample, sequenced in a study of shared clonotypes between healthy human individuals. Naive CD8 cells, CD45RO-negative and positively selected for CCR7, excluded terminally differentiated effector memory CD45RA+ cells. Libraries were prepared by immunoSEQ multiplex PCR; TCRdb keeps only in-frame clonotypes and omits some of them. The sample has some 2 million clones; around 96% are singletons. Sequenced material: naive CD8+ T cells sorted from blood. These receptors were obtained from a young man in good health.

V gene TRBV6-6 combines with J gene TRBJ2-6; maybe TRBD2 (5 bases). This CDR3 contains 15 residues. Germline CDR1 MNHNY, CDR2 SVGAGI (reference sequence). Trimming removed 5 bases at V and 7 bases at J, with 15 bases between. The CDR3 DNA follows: TGTGCCAGCAGTGACGGGGTGATAGGTGCCAACGTCCTGACTTTC. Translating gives CASSDGVIGANVLTF.

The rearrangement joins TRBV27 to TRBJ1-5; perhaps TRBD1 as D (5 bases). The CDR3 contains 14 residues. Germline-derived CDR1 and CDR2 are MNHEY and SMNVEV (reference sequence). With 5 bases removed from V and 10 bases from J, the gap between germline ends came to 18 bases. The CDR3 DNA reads TGTGCCAGCAGTCTGCTGGGAGGGGCGCGACCCCAGCATTTT. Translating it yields CASSLLGGARPQHF.

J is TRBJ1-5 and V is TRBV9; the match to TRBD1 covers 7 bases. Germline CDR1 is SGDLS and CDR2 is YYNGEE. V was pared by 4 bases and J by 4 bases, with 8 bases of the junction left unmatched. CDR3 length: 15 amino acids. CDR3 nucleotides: TGTGCCAGCAGCCCAGATGGGACAGTAAATCAGCCCCAGCATTTT. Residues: CASSPDGTVNQPQHF. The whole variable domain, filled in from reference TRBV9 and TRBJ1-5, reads DSGVTQTPKHLITATGQRVTLRCSPRSGDLSVYWYQQSLDQGLQFLIQYYNGEERAKGNILERFSAQQFPDLHSELNLSSLELGDSALYFCASSPDGTVNQPQHFGDGTRLSIL.